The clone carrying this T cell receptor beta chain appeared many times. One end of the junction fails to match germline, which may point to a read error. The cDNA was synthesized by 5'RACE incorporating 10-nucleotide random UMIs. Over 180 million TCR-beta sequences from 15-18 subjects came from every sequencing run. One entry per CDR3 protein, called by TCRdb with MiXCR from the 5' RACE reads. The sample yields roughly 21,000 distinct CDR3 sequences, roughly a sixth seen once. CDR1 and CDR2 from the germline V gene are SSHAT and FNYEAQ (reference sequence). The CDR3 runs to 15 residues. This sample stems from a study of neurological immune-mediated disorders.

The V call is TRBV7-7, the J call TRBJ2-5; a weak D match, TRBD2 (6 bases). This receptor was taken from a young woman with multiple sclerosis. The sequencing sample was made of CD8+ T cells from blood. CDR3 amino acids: CASSLVRGTEETQYF. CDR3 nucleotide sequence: TGTGCTAGCAGCTTAGTGCGCGGGACCGAAGAGACCCAGTACTTC.